This TCR beta chain was sequenced for a study of cytomegalovirus exposure and HLA in healthy donors. The primer mix had 60 Vbeta and 13 Jbeta primers. The assay was immunoSEQ multiplex PCR, and TCRdb's table has in-frame clones only and misses some. This table has approximately 160,000 clones, 60% to 85% appearing once. Per the germline V gene, CDR1 is GTSNPN and CDR2 is SVGIG (reference sequence). This CDR3 is 14 amino acids long. V shed 5 bases and J 4 bases; nucleotides not matched to a gene: 10. The TCR comes from a female donor in good health and CMV-seronegative. The V call is TRBV30, the J call TRBJ1-2, with TRBD1 identical over 7 bases. Sequencing input: PBMCs. The CDR3 here is CAWSTGQISYGYTF. CDR3 DNA sequence: TGTGCCTGGTCAACGGGACAGATATCCTATGGCTACACCTTC.